This T cell receptor (beta chain) was profiled in a study of T cell changes during pregnancy in multiple sclerosis (dated by TCRdb to the late 2010s). About the investigation overall: In women with multiple sclerosis, the researchers looked at how the T cell repertoire shifted as pregnancy progressed.

Between the V and J ends, shortened by 5 bases and 4 bases respectively, the junction contains 12 bases. The germline V gene (reference sequence) gives CDR1 as GTSNPN and CDR2 as SVGIG. Reading from cysteine to phenylalanine, the CDR3 counts 12 amino acids. Only the CDR3 DNA stays, 36 bases, in frame from base 1. Library preparation was by the immunoSEQ multiplex PCR assay. TCRdb re-hosts the immuneACCESS table, in-frame sequences only. Its copies lack some clones; in the studies checked, an unresolved V gene accounts for under half of them, and the cause for the rest is not known. Counted in this sample were about 100,000 clones; around 93% of them appeared once. Over 0.65% of the sample is taken by the ten largest. A word on this clone: This clone's antigen is unknown. No per-base quality is available; no much larger clone lies one base away.

The V and J genes are TRBV30 and TRBJ2-7; TRBD1 could be the D gene, as 6 bases match. The sequence was collected from a female donor in good health, enrolled as a control in a pregnancy study. This sample comprised peripheral blood, obtained in the third trimester of pregnancy. The CDR3 corresponds to CAWGRGRYEQYF. The DNA reads as follows: TGTGCCTGGGGCAGGGGAAGGTACGAGCAGTACTTC.